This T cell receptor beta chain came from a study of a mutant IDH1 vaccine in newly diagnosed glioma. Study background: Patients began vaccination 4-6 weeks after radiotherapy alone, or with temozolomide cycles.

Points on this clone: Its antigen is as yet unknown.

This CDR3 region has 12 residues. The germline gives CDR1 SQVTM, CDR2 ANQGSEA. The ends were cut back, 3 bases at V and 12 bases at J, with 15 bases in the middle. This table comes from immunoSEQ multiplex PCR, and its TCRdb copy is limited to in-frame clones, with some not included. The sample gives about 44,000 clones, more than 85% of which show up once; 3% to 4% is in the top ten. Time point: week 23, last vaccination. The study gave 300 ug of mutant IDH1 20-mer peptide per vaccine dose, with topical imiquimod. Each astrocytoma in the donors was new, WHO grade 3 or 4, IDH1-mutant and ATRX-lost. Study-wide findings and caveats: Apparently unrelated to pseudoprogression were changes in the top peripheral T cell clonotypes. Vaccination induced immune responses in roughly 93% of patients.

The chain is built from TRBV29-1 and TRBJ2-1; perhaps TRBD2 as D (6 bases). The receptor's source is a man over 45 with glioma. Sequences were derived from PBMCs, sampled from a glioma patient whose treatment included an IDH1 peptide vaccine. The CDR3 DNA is TGCAGCGTTGAGGTGGCTAGCGTGGGGCAGTTCTTC. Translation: CSVEVASVGQFF.